Presented here are 25 T cell receptor beta chains from one specimen sequenced in a study of T cell changes during pregnancy in multiple sclerosis. Assay used: immunoSEQ multiplex PCR; TCRdb lists only in-frame clones, some missing. The data contain roughly 40,000 clones, 75% to 95% of them singletons. The material sequenced was CD4+ T cells from peripheral blood mononuclear cells, taken in the third trimester of pregnancy. The source of these receptors is a female donor with multiple sclerosis, enrolled in a pregnancy study.

The chain recombines TRBV7-8 with TRBJ1-4; possibly TRBD1 for D (5 bases). Germline lookup yields CDR1 SGHVS and CDR2 FQNEAQ. The CDR3 runs to 15 residues. V was trimmed by 3 bases and J by 5 bases, leaving 13 bases between them. The CDR3 region has the DNA TGTGCCAGCAGCTTGGGGGGGAGAGCGAATGAAAAACTGTTTTTT. This codes for CASSLGGRANEKLFF.

The V gene is TRBV9, the J gene TRBJ1-1; 7 nucleotides match TRBD1. J gave up 4 bases and V 4 bases, and 7 bases lay outside the gene matches. Germline loops: CDR1 SGDLS, CDR2 YYNGEE. The CDR3 is 14 amino acids. CDR3 loop: CASSLTGTATEAFF. The DNA for the CDR3 is TGTGCCAGCAGCTTGACCGGGACAGCCACTGAAGCTTTCTTT.

This chain uses TRBV27 with TRBJ2-5; 13 bases fit TRBD2. Unmatched junction bases numbered 13, after V lost 4 bases and J lost 2 bases. CDR1 is MNHEY, CDR2 SMNVEV, per germline (reference sequence). This CDR3 comprises 19 residues. CDR3 region: CASSSSGTSGIGRQETQYF. The CDR3 coding sequence is TGTGCCAGCAGTTCGTCCGGGACTAGCGGGATAGGGCGACAAGAGACCCAGTACTTC.

The chain combines TRBV30 with TRBJ2-2; D is ambiguous. This CDR3 is 13 amino acids long. The germline V gene encodes CDR1 GTSNPN and CDR2 SVGIG (reference sequence). Trimming left V 3 bases short and J 0 bases short, with 5 bases between. As DNA, the CDR3 is TGTGCCTGGAGCAGTTCGAACACCGGGGAGCTGTTTTTT. Amino acid sequence: CAWSSSNTGELFF.

The V and J genes are TRBV5-1 and TRBJ1-6; 7 nucleotides match TRBD1. J was trimmed by 7 bases and V by 3 bases; bases with no gene match: 4. Germline assignment: CDR1 SGHRS and CDR2 YFSETQ. The CDR3 has 14 residues. CDR3 region: CASSSGTENSPLHF. The CDR3 region has the DNA TGCGCCAGCAGCTCTGGGACAGAAAATTCACCCCTCCACTTT. Looking up the rest from reference TRBV5-1 and TRBJ1-6 gives the full variable domain: KAGVTQTPRYLIKTRGQQVTLSCSPISGHRSVSWYQQTPGQGLQFLFEYFSETQRNKGNFPGRFSGRQFSNSRSEMNVSTLELGDSALYLCASSSGTENSPLHFGNGTRLTVT.

J is TRBJ1-1 and V is TRBV28; 7 nucleotides align to TRBD1. CDR1 is MDHEN and CDR2 is SYDVKM in the germline V gene. Trimming cost V 5 bases and J 6 bases; bases outside gene matches: 12. The CDR3 length is 15 residues. Written as DNA, the CDR3 is TGTGCCAGCAGTCTACAGGGACAGCCTTCGGCTGAAGCTTTCTTT. Translated: CASSLQGQPSAEAFF. The entire variable domain, with the rest obtained from reference TRBV28 and TRBJ1-1, is as follows: DVKVTQSSRYLVKRTGEKVFLECVQDMDHENMFWYRQDPGLGLRLIYFSYDVKMKEKGDIPEGYSVSREKKERFSLILESASTNQTSMYLCASSLQGQPSAEAFFGQGTRLTVV.

V usage is TRBV5-1 and J usage is TRBJ2-7; TRBD2 matches 8 bases. This CDR3 has 13 amino acids. Germline-derived CDR1 and CDR2 are SGHRS and YFSETQ. V trimming: 4 bases; J trimming: 7 bases; junction bases outside the gene matches: 7. CDR3 loop: CASSPGLVEEQYF. As DNA, the CDR3 is TGCGCCAGCAGCCCGGGACTAGTAGAGGAGCAGTACTTC. Complete variable domain (other parts from reference TRBV5-1 and TRBJ2-7): KAGVTQTPRYLIKTRGQQVTLSCSPISGHRSVSWYQQTPGQGLQFLFEYFSETQRNKGNFPGRFSGRQFSNSRSEMNVSTLELGDSALYLCASSPGLVEEQYFGPGTRLTVT.

This clone was found once. The chain is built from TRBV5-1 and TRBJ2-5, with D maybe TRBD2 (6 bases). The V gene lost 4 bases and the J gene lost 5 bases, with 6 bases spanning the gap. Germline V gene lookup returns CDR1 SGHRS and CDR2 YFSETQ. This CDR3 spans 11 amino acids. This chain's CDR3 is CASSREETQYF. CDR3 nucleotide sequence: TGCGCCAGCAGCCGGGAGGAGACCCAGTACTTC.

This clone was detected only a few times. The chain has TRBV18 and TRBJ2-2; 9 bases map to TRBD1. The germline CDR1 and CDR2 sequences are KGHSH and LQKENI. Trimming cost V 5 bases and J 5 bases; bases outside gene matches: 6. The CDR3 runs to 15 residues. The CDR3 sequence is CASSAAGTGTGELFF. The CDR3 DNA is TGTGCCAGCTCAGCTGCCGGGACAGGGACCGGGGAGCTGTTTTTT.

V is TRBV9 and J is TRBJ1-3; D gene unclear. With 0 bases removed from V and 9 bases from J, the gap between germline ends came to 13 bases. Germline loops: CDR1 SGDLS, CDR2 YYNGEE. The CDR3 sequence is 14 residues long. The CDR3 region has the DNA TGTGCCAGCAGCGTAGGGAACGTAGCAAGCACCATATATTTT. This encodes CASSVGNVASTIYF.

This chain uses TRBV18 with TRBJ2-7; maybe TRBD1 (8 bases). CDR1 and CDR2 from the germline V gene are KGHSH and LQKENI. The CDR3 runs 14 residues. V lost 3 bases and J lost 4, with 13 bases in between. In DNA form, the CDR3 reads TGTGCCAGCTCACCCGTACAGGGGGGGTACGAGCAGTACTTC. It translates to CASSPVQGGYEQYF.

The chain couples TRBV29-1 to TRBJ2-7; 10 bases line up with TRBD2. Looked up from germline, CDR1 is SQVTM and CDR2 is ANQGSEA. The CDR3 contains 14 residues. V lost 3 bases, J lost 3 bases, and 5 bases stayed unmatched. CDR3 residues: CSVEGLAGVYEQYF. The CDR3 DNA follows: TGCAGCGTTGAGGGGCTAGCGGGAGTCTACGAGCAGTACTTC.

This clone was picked up a small number of times. The chain recombines TRBV29-1 with TRBJ2-5; 7 bases agree with TRBD1. V shed 6 bases and J 5 bases; nucleotides not matched to a gene: 6. Germline CDR1 and CDR2: SQVTM and ANQGSEA. CDR3 length: 12 residues. CDR3 coding DNA: TGCAGCGTCCGACAGGGTCCTGAGACCCAGTACTTC. Translating gives CSVRQGPETQYF.

The V call is TRBV5-1, the J call TRBJ2-3; possible D gene TRBD2, 6 bases. The CDR3 is 15 residues long. With 5 bases removed from V and 0 bases from J, the gap between germline ends came to 13 bases. CDR1 and CDR2 (germline): SGHRS, YFSETQ. The CDR3 bases are TGCGCCAGCAGTCTCACAGCGGGCAGCACAGATACGCAGTATTTT. Amino acid sequence: CASSLTAGSTDTQYF.

This chain connects TRBV19 to TRBJ1-2; D gene uncertain. Germline CDR1 LNHDA, CDR2 SQIVND (reference sequence). This CDR3 is 16 amino acids long. With 1 base removed from V and 4 bases from J, the gap between germline ends came to 16 bases. Here the CDR3 DNA reads TGTGCCAGTAGTATAGGGCCTTGGGAGATTCCCTATGGCTACACCTTC. Translated, it gives CASSIGPWEIPYGYTF.

The CDR3, as DNA: TGTGCCAGCAGCCCCGGACTAGCGGGAACCAGGTACGAGCAGTACTTC. It codes for CASSPGLAGTRYEQYF. V and J are TRBV9 and TRBJ2-7; 12 bases are shared with TRBD2. The CDR3 consists of 16 residues. The J segment lost 4 bases and the V segment lost 4 bases, leaving 9 bases of the junction unmatched. Germline loops: CDR1 SGDLS, CDR2 YYNGEE. The whole variable domain, remainder taken from reference TRBV9 and TRBJ2-7, is DSGVTQTPKHLITATGQRVTLRCSPRSGDLSVYWYQQSLDQGLQFLIQYYNGEERAKGNILERFSAQQFPDLHSELNLSSLELGDSALYFCASSPGLAGTRYEQYFGPGTRLTVT.

The V gene is TRBV10-1, the J gene TRBJ2-3; D is possibly TRBD2 (5 bases). CDR1 and CDR2 from the germline V gene are WNHNN and SYGVQD (reference sequence). The CDR3 extends over 13 amino acids. The V and J ends lost 5 bases and 4 bases respectively, with 10 bases between them. The CDR3 loop is CASSSRDSDTQYF. In DNA, the CDR3 is TGCGCCAGCAGTTCGAGGGATTCAGATACGCAGTATTTT.

The chain employs TRBV4-1 and TRBJ2-2, with 8 bases lining up with TRBD2. CDR1 and CDR2 (germline): MGHRA, YSYEKL. The V gene end was trimmed by 6 bases and the J gene end by 7 bases; junction bases not matched to a gene: 10. This CDR3 has 15 residues. The CDR3 here is CASRAGGGRGGELFF. For the CDR3, the DNA is TGCGCCAGCAGGGCGGGGGGAGGGCGGGGCGGGGAGCTGTTTTTT.

This sequence joins TRBV5-1 and TRBJ2-3, with D perhaps TRBD2 (5 bases). The length of the CDR3 is 13 residues. Trimming pared 4 bases from V and 0 bases from J, leaving 6 bases between. The germline V gene has CDR1 SGHRS and CDR2 YFSETQ. The CDR3 loop reads CASSTGSTDTQYF. In DNA, the CDR3 is TGCGCCAGCAGCACGGGGAGCACAGATACGCAGTATTTT.

The chain uses TRBV30 and TRBJ1-2, with D hard to call. From germline, CDR1 is GTSNPN and CDR2 SVGIG (reference sequence). CDR3 length: 13 amino acids. V was trimmed by 5 bases and J by 4 bases, leaving 14 bases between them. CDR3 protein: CAWLKSTAYGYTF. The CDR3 bases are TGTGCCTGGTTAAAGAGCACAGCCTATGGCTACACCTTC.

The chain combines TRBV5-1 with TRBJ1-2; maybe TRBD1 (5 bases). Germline CDR1 SGHRS, CDR2 YFSETQ. Trimming pared 4 bases from V and 5 bases from J, leaving 12 bases between. This CDR3 is 13 amino acids long. CDR3 in amino acids: CASSPGVTYGYTF. In DNA form, the CDR3 reads TGCGCCAGCAGCCCGGGGGTCACTTATGGCTACACCTTC.

This clone was observed a single time. J is TRBJ2-3 and V is TRBV19; TRBD2 agrees at 12 bases. This CDR3 is 18 amino acids long. Germline V lookup: CDR1 LNHDA, CDR2 SQIVND (reference sequence). V shed 5 bases, J shed 2 bases, and the junction held 11 bases outside the gene matches. In DNA, the CDR3 is TGTGCCAGTAGTCCCACGGGCCTAGCGGGAGGGGTCACAGATACGCAGTATTTT. Its protein is CASSPTGLAGGVTDTQYF.

The rearrangement joins TRBV25-1 to TRBJ2-7, with D perhaps TRBD2 (6 bases). The CDR3 has 13 amino acids. V lost 4 bases to trimming and J lost 3 bases, with 10 bases between them. CDR1 MGHDK and CDR2 SYGVNS come from the germline V gene. The DNA of the CDR3 is TGTGCCAGCAGTGGGGGAGGCATCTACGAGCAGTACTTC. It yields the protein CASSGGGIYEQYF.

The chain carries TRBV6-5 and TRBJ1-1, with D perhaps matching TRBD1 (5 bases). CDR1 is MNHEY and CDR2 is SVGAGI in the germline V gene. The CDR3 runs 14 residues. V was clipped by 6 bases and J by 2 bases, with 13 bases between them. CDR3 amino acids: CASRIGGGNTEAFF. Written as DNA, the CDR3 is TGTGCCAGCAGGATTGGGGGGGGAAACACTGAAGCTTTCTTT.

The genes are TRBV6-5 and TRBJ1-2, with 7 bases that match TRBD1. Germline V gene sequence: CDR1 MNHEY, CDR2 SVGAGI. J was trimmed by 8 bases and V by 2 bases; bases with no gene match: 5. The CDR3 has 13 residues. The CDR3 loop reads CASSYRQGGGYTF. CDR3 bases: TGTGCCAGCAGTTACCGACAGGGAGGAGGCTACACCTTC.